The TCR beta chain described here comes from a study of blood T cell repertoires in COVID-19. Study-level background: Collection of acute and convalescent COVID-19 samples took place in the United States, Italy and Spain. T cells, B-cell-depleted T cells, or PBMCs provided the cDNA or gDNA that served as material.

The length of the CDR3 is 13 residues. With 6 bases removed from V and 5 bases from J, the gap between germline ends came to 17 bases. Germline CDR1 is SQVTM and CDR2 is ANQGSEA. In the original workflow: For nucleated cells, counts were estimated from reference gene primer amplification. Produced via immunoSEQ multiplex PCR; TCRdb's table is partial and in-frame only. The V and J calls and clone size are taken from that table; D and trimming were inferred from the DNA. Of approximately 160,000 clones listed, approximately 80% were seen once; the top ten hold roughly 3.7%. The sequencing input was peripheral blood. This sequence originates from a woman of 80 years or more with acute or convalescent COVID-19. This rearrangement joins TRBV29-1 to TRBJ2-7; D not resolved. CDR3 sequence reads: CSVSRALEHEQYF. CDR3 coding DNA: TGCAGCGTGTCCCGTGCCCTAGAACACGAGCAGTACTTC.